The present T cell receptor beta chain was sequenced within a study of blood T cells in healthy people across ages. Trimming pared 5 bases from V and 5 bases from J, leaving 21 bases between. CDR3 length: 16 amino acids. The germline V gene has CDR1 SEHNR and CDR2 FQNEAQ (reference sequence). A second PCR of roughly 7 to 11 cycles used a sample-barcoded 5' primer and a J-beta primer mix. Each cDNA molecule carried a tag from a template-switch adaptor that contained 12 random nucleotides. TCRdb re-analysed the 5' RACE reads in MiXCR, keeping a single row per CDR3 protein. The data hold just under 550,000 distinct CDR3 sequences, with nearly 25% observed a single time. Findings of the study overall: TCR beta diversity was tightly associated with the proportion of naive T cells.

This clonotype has just a few counts. Its antigen remains unknown. The same specimen was also included in a second study, on T cells of mothers and their children.

V and J are TRBV7-9 and TRBJ1-1, with D tentatively TRBD1 (6 bases). Material: blood. This receptor was obtained from a boy aged 5-17 years in good health. CDR3 sequence reads: CASSLDITGWGTEAFF. The CDR3 DNA follows: TGTGCCAGCAGCCTAGACATTACAGGGTGGGGGACTGAAGCTTTCTTT.